Shown below are 15 T cell receptor beta chains from a single sample sequenced in a study of Graves' ophthalmopathy and Graves' hyperthyroidism. Investigators amplified TCR beta CDR3 regions from RNA transcripts. Second-round multiplex PCR came after first-round RT-PCR with HTBI primers. TCRdb ran MiXCR on the multiplex PCR reads and lists one entry per CDR3 protein. The table shows over 150,000 distinct CDR3 sequences, with less than 45% occurring only once. Sequencing was done on a sample of peripheral blood. The source is a woman aged 40-49 years with Graves' ophthalmopathy.

There are many counts of this clonotype. This chain joins TRBV28 and TRBJ2-2, with D perhaps matching TRBD1 (5 bases). V gave up 3 bases and J gave up 0 bases, with 11 bases separating them. This CDR3 is 16 amino acids long. The germline V gene encodes CDR1 MDHEN and CDR2 SYDVKM. CDR3 amino acids: CASSLLAGSNTGELFF. CDR3 DNA sequence: TGTGCCAGCAGTTTGCTGGCAGGGTCGAACACCGGGGAGCTGTTTTTT.

The gene calls are TRBV19 and TRBJ1-1; D unresolved. CDR1 LNHDA and CDR2 SQIVND come from the germline V gene (reference sequence). V lost 8 bases and J lost 3, with 10 bases in between. The CDR3 extends over 12 amino acids. CDR3 protein: CASLGPYTEAFF. CDR3 nucleotide sequence: TGTGCCAGTTTGGGCCCTTACACTGAAGCTTTCTTT.

This clonotype was found many times. The chain uses TRBV28 and TRBJ1-5; no definite D call. The CDR3 has 13 amino acids. V gave up 5 bases and J gave up 6 bases, with 11 bases separating them. The germline V gene encodes CDR1 MDHEN and CDR2 SYDVKM. CDR3 sequence reads: CASSAQTIQPQHF. DNA of the CDR3: TGTGCCAGCAGTGCCCAGACAATTCAGCCCCAGCATTTT.

The V and J genes are TRBV11-2 and TRBJ2-5; D is undetermined. Germline V CDR1 and CDR2: SGHAT, FQNNGV. The CDR3 length is 12 residues. The V end lost 8 bases, the J end lost 3 bases, and 10 bases lay between the germline ends. The CDR3 protein is CASRYGEETQYF. The CDR3 bases are TGTGCCAGCCGGTATGGGGAAGAGACCCAGTACTTC.

The V gene is TRBV12-3 or TRBV12-4, the J gene TRBJ1-2; the D gene is possibly TRBD1 (5 bases). V gave up 7 bases and J gave up 2 bases, with 20 bases separating them. The CDR3 covers 16 residues. CDR3 sequence: CASTIGSGTVNYGYTF. CDR3 coding DNA: TGTGCCAGCACAATCGGCTCCGGGACGGTGAACTATGGCTACACCTTC.

This clonotype was found once. The CDR3 DNA is TGTGCCAGCAGCTACCTAGACAGGGGGGGGTACTACGAGCAGTACTTC. This translates into CASSYLDRGGYYEQYF. The V call is TRBV11-2, the J call TRBJ2-7; 9 nucleotides match TRBD1. V trimming: 4 bases; J trimming: 3 bases; junction bases outside the gene matches: 10. This CDR3 is built from 16 residues. Per germline, CDR1 SGHAT and CDR2 FQNNGV.

The gene calls are TRBV6-2 or TRBV6-3 and TRBJ2-7; 10 bases map to TRBD2. Losses at the gene ends were 7 bases for V and 4 bases for J; bases not matched to a gene: 7. The germline V gene encodes CDR1 MNHEY and CDR2 SVGEGT. This CDR3 contains 14 residues. CDR3 bases: TGTGCCAGCATTTCGACTAGCGGGCTGTACGAGCAGTACTTC. Protein product: CASISTSGLYEQYF.

In this sample, this clonotype turned up a few times. The chain joins TRBV7-2 to TRBJ2-7; no clear D gene. CDR1 SGHTA and CDR2 FQGNSA come from the germline V gene. The CDR3 is 13 residues long. Trimming stripped 0 bases from V and 4 bases from J, with 7 bases between. CDR3 sequence: CASSLAAGYEQYF. The CDR3, as DNA: TGTGCCAGCAGCTTAGCGGCCGGGTACGAGCAGTACTTC. The full variable domain, rest sourced from reference TRBV7-2 and TRBJ2-7, is GAGVSQSPSNKVTEKGKDVELRCDPISGHTALYWYRQSLGQGLEFLIYFQGNSAPDKSGLPSDRFSAERTGGSVSTLTIQRTQQEDSAVYLCASSLAAGYEQYFGPGTRLTVT.

This clonotype was seen many times. V usage is TRBV28 and J usage is TRBJ1-3; the D gene is possibly TRBD1 (6 bases). With 3 bases removed from V and 1 base from J, the gap between germline ends came to 10 bases. From germline, CDR1 is MDHEN and CDR2 SYDVKM. This CDR3 has 15 amino acids. Here the CDR3 DNA reads TGTGCCAGCAGTTTTCGAGGGGGTTCTGGAAACACCATATATTTT. It yields the protein CASSFRGGSGNTIYF.

The CDR3 reads CASSYGIRKANYGYTF. As DNA, the CDR3 is TGTGCCAGCAGTTACGGGATCCGGAAAGCTAACTATGGCTACACCTTC. The rearrangement uses TRBV6-2 or TRBV6-3 and TRBJ1-2; D gene ambiguous. V lost 2 bases, J lost 0 bases, and 13 bases lay in between. The CDR3 sequence is 16 residues long. The germline CDR1 and CDR2 sequences are MNHEY and SVGEGT.

The V and J genes are TRBV11-1 and TRBJ1-2; no reliable D call. This CDR3 is 13 amino acids long. The germline CDR1 and CDR2 sequences are SGHAT and FQDESV (reference sequence). V lost 4 bases and J 4 bases, leaving 10 bases between the germline ends. The CDR3 is CASSYGQAYGYTF. CDR3 DNA: TGTGCCAGCAGCTACGGGCAGGCCTATGGCTACACCTTC.

V gene TRBV6-2 or TRBV6-3 combines with J gene TRBJ2-4; either TRBD1 or TRBD2 may fit D (5 bases each). The CDR3 has 18 residues. Germline-derived CDR1 and CDR2 are MNHEY and SVGEGT. V lost 5 bases and J 0 bases, leaving 20 bases between the germline ends. The CDR3 DNA sequence: TGTGCCAGCAGTCCTCGAGGGGAGCCAGACCTAGCCAAAAACATTCAGTACTTC. Protein: CASSPRGEPDLAKNIQYF.

The V and J genes are TRBV7-9 and TRBJ1-6; D unclear. The germline V and J ends were trimmed by 5 bases and 8 bases, with 10 bases remaining between them. The CDR3 loop spans 13 amino acids. CDR1 and CDR2 from the germline V gene are SEHNR and FQNEAQ (reference sequence). This CDR3 is CASSTSRDSPLHF. Written as DNA, the CDR3 is TGTGCCAGCAGCACCAGTAGGGATTCACCCCTCCACTTT.

The table lists this clonotype with many counts. This rearrangement joins TRBV4-3 to TRBJ2-7, with a weak D call TRBD2 (5 bases). V was cut by 0 bases and J by 0 bases, with 12 bases left in between. The CDR3 consists of 16 residues. Looked up from germline, CDR1 is LGHNA and CDR2 is YSLEER. The CDR3 is CASSQDRERNSYEQYF. The CDR3 DNA sequence: TGCGCCAGCAGCCAAGATCGAGAGCGGAACTCCTACGAGCAGTACTTC.

At least ten counts were recorded for this clonotype. J is TRBJ1-1 and V is TRBV12-3 or TRBV12-4; D is ambiguous. The ends were cut back, 1 base at V and 6 bases at J, with 3 bases in the middle. This CDR3 is built from 11 residues. The CDR3 DNA sequence: TGTGCCAGCAGTTTAGTGTCTGAAGCTTTCTTT. Translated: CASSLVSEAFF.